The count of the clone carrying this T cell receptor (beta chain) is one. Its antigen is currently unknown. The data stem from a study of shared clonotypes between healthy human individuals. The table came from immunoSEQ multiplex PCR; TCRdb's copy has only in-frame clones and leaves some out. Of approximately 1.9 million clones listed, 80% to 95% were seen once; the top ten hold roughly 1.7%. The germline gives CDR1 SEHNR, CDR2 FQNEAQ (reference sequence). CDR3 size: 11 residues. Trimming removed 5 bases at V and 10 bases at J, with 9 bases between. CD45RO-negative CD8 cells positively selected for CCR7 made up the naive population, which excluded terminally differentiated effector memory CD45RA+ cells. General study points: What naive subsets generally showed was a larger estimated richness than memory subsets showed.

This chain links TRBV7-9 with TRBJ2-1; D ambiguous. The sample was naive CD8+ T cells from PBMCs. The receptor was derived from a man aged 18-30 years in good health. Some clones in this sample may be carry-over from other donors' samples. This CDR3 reads CASSPNSEQFF. CDR3 DNA: TGTGCCAGCAGCCCGAATAGCGAGCAGTTCTTC. Full variable domain (outside the CDR3, taken from reference TRBV7-9 and TRBJ2-1): DTGVSQNPRHKITKRGQNVTFRCDPISEHNRLYWYRQTLGQGPEFLTYFQNEAQLEKSRLLSDRFSAERPKGSFSTLEIQRTEQGDSAMYLCASSPNSEQFFGPGTRLTVL.